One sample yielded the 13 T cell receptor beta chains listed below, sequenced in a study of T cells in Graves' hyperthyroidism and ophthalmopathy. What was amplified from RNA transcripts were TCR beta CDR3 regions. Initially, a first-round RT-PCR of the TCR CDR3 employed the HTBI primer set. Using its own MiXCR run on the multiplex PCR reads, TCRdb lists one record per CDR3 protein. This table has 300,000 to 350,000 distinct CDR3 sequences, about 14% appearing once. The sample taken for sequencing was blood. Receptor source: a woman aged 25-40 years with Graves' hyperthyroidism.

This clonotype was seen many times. CDR3 in amino acids: CASSLGPKAAFF. The DNA for the CDR3 is TGTGCCAGCAGCTTAGGTCCGAAAGCGGCTTTCTTT. V usage is TRBV7-2 and J usage is TRBJ1-1; D remains ambiguous. Per germline, CDR1 SGHTA and CDR2 FQGNSA. The CDR3 totals 12 residues. The V gene lost 1 base and the J gene lost 11 bases, with 11 bases spanning the gap.

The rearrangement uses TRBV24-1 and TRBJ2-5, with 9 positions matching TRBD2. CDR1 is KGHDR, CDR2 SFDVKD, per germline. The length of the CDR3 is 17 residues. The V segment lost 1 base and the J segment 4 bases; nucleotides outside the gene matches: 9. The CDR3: CATSDFNSAGGGETQYF. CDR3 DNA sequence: TGTGCCACCAGTGATTTTAATTCGGCGGGAGGGGGAGAGACCCAGTACTTC.

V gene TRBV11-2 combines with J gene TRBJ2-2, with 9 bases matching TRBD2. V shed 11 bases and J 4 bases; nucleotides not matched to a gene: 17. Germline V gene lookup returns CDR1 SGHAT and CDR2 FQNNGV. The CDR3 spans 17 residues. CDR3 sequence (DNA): TGTGCCTCACAGCTAAGTACAGCGGGAGGCTCCACCGGGGAGCTGTTTTTT. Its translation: CASQLSTAGGSTGELFF.

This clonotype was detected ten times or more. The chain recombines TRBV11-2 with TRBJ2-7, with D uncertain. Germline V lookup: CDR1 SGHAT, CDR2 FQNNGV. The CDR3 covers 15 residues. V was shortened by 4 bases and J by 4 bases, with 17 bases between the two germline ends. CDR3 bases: TGTGCCAGCAGCTCGACCACAAACCCTTTATACGAGCAGTACTTC. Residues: CASSSTTNPLYEQYF.

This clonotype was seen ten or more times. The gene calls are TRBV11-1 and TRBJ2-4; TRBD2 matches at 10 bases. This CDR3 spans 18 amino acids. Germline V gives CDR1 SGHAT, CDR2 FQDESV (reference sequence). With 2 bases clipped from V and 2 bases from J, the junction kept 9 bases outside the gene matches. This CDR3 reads CASSLWSSGRLSKNIQYF. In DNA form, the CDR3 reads TGTGCCAGCAGCTTATGGAGTAGCGGGAGGTTATCCAAAAACATTCAGTACTTC. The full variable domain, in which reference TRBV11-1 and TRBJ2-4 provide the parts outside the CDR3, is EAEVAQSPRYKITEKSQAVAFWCDPISGHATLYWYRQILGQGPELLVQFQDESVVDDSQLPKDRFSAERLKGVDSTLKIQPAELGDSAMYLCASSLWSSGRLSKNIQYFGAGTRLSVL.

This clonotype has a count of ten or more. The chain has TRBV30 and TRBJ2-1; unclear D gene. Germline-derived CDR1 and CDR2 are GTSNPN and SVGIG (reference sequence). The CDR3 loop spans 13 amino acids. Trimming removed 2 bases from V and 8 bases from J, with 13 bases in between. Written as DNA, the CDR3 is TGTGCCTGGAGTCGAACCGATTTCTATGAGCAGTTCTTC. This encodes CAWSRTDFYEQFF. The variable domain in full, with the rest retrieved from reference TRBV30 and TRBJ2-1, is SQTIHQWPATLVQPVGSPLSLECTVEGTSNPNLYWYRQAAGRGLQLLFYSVGIGQISSEVPQNLSASRPQDRQFILSSKKLLLSDSGFYLCAWSRTDFYEQFFGPGTRLTVL.

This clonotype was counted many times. The CDR3 spells CASSEAGDTFEQYF. The CDR3 DNA reads as TGTGCCAGCAGTGAAGCGGGGGACACCTTCGAGCAGTACTTC. The rearrangement uses TRBV6-1 and TRBJ2-7, with D tentatively TRBD1 (6 bases). The CDR3 sequence is 14 residues long. The V gene's germline CDR1 is MNHNS and CDR2 SASEGT. V was shortened by 0 bases and J by 6 bases, with 12 bases between the two germline ends.

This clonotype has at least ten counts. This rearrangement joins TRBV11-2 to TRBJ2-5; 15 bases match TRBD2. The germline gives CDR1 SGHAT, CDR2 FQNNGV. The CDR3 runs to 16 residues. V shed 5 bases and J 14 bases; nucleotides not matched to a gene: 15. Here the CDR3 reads CASSKEGGLAGGRGYF. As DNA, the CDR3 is TGTGCCAGCAGCAAAGAGGGGGGACTAGCGGGAGGTCGCGGATACTTC.

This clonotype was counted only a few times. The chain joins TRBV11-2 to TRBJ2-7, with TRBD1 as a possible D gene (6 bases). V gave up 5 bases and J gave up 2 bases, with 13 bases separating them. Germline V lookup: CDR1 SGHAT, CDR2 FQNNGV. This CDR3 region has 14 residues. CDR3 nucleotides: TGTGCCAGCAGCCGGAACAGGGCCCCCTACGAGCAGTACTTC. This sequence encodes CASSRNRAPYEQYF.

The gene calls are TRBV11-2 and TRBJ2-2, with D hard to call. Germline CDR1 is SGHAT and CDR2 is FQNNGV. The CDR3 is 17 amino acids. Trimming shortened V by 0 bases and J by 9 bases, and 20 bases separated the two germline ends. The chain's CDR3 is CASSLEPEPNPSRELFF. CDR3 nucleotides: TGTGCCAGCAGCTTAGAGCCGGAGCCGAATCCTTCCCGGGAGCTGTTTTTT.

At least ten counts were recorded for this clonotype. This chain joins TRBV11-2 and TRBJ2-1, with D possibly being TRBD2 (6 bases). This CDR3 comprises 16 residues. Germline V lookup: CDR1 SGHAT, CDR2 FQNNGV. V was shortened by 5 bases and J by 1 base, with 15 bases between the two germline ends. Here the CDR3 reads CASSPRMTSSYNEQFF. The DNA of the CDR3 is TGTGCCAGCAGCCCCCGGATGACTAGTTCCTACAATGAGCAGTTCTTC. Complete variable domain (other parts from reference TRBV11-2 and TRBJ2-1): EAGVAQSPRYKIIEKRQSVAFWCNPISGHATLYWYQQILGQGPKLLIQFQNNGVVDDSQLPKDRFSAERLKGVDSTLKIQPAKLEDSAVYLCASSPRMTSSYNEQFFGPGTRLTVL.

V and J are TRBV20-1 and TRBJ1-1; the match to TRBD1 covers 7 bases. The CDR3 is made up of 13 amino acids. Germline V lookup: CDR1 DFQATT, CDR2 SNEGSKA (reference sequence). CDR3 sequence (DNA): TGCACAACACCGGACAGGCTGAACACTGAAGCTTTCTTT. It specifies CTTPDRLNTEAFF.

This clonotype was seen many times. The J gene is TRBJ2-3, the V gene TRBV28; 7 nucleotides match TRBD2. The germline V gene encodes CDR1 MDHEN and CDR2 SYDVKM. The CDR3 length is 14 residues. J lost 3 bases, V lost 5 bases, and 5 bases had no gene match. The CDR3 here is CASSLSGRTDTQYF. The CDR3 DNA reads TGTGCCAGCAGTCTTTCCGGGAGGACAGATACGCAGTATTTT.